The following is a TCR beta chain sequence with its context. A single count supports this clone. Which antigen it targets is not known. Within one base of it there is no much larger clone, and no base qualities were kept. The same CDR3 can be traced to other DNA sequences in this sample. For CDR1 and CDR2, the germline V gene lists KGHSH and LQKENI. V and J are truncated by 2 bases and 1 base respectively, leaving an intervening sequence of 3 bases. The CDR3 runs 13 residues from the cysteine to the phenylalanine. Only the CDR3 DNA is retained, 39 bases long and in frame from the first base. The data stem from a study of Ad26.COV2.S vaccination and SARS-CoV-2 variants (dated by TCRdb to the early 2020s). Background on the whole study: Donors in the vaccine arm were drawn from COV1001, a multicentre, randomized, double-blind, placebo-controlled phase I-IIa trial testing Ad26.COV2.S in healthy adults. Ad26.COV2.S was administered intramuscularly at 5 x 10^10 or 1 x 10^11 viral particles, either as a single shot or as two shots given 56 days apart. The specificity and breadth of SARS-CoV-2-reactive T cell receptors after Ad26.COV2.S vaccination were assessed by TCRbeta repertoire sequencing. The TCR-sequenced set comprised around 30 samples: roughly 19 Ad26.COV2.S vaccine recipients, 5 placebo recipients and 8 SARS-CoV-2 convalescent individuals. Trial participants were randomized into five groups of five: low-dose or high-dose Ad26.COV2.S given once or twice, or placebo on both occasions. Investigators did not know the trial group allocation while performing experiments and assessing outcomes.

The immunoSEQ Assay was used to sequence TCRbeta CDR3 regions. After extraction, genomic DNA underwent amplification by bias-controlled multiplex PCR, followed by high-throughput sequencing. The authors processed their data as follows. To quantify the absolute abundance of every unique TCRbeta CDR3 region, sequences were collapsed and filtered. Usable DNA was measured by amplifying reference genes present in all nucleated cells, and TCRbeta template counts were normalized to that usable DNA to estimate T cell fraction. Repertoire TCRs were annotated as SARS-CoV-2-specific by exact matching of V gene, CDR3 amino acid sequence and J gene to a known reactive TCR set. The reference SARS-CoV-2 TCR set was derived from MIRA and filtered for enrichment in COVID-19-positive ImmuneCODE repertoires, a step that removed public or cross-reactive TCRs. Based on the MIRA antigens, annotated TCRs were further analysed at the level of specific ORF or position within ORF. Breadth was defined as annotated unique rearrangements over total unique productive rearrangements; depth was the summed frequency of those rearrangements. Two-sided Wilcoxon rank-sum tests were applied when comparing TCR breadth between groups. The immuneACCESS repertoire file appears here via TCRdb, limited to in-frame rearrangements. These files lack a portion of the clones; in checked studies, under half of the deficit traces to unresolved V genes, and the cause of the others is not known. D and trimming come from the DNA, and the V and J calls and clone size come from that table. Present in this sample are fewer than 600,000 clones, approximately 90% of which were seen just once. The ten largest clones represent over 1.5% of the sample.

The sample's treatment or condition, from its label and the paper: 19 received Ad26.COV2.S at low or high dose, single or two shots; a few received placebo; per-sample allocation not given. Repertoires of vaccine and placebo recipients were sequenced from samples taken on day 63 after the first injection. Between 29 July and 7 August 2020, Cohort 1b enrolled about 27 adults aged 18-55 years at one site in Boston, USA. Ad26.COV2.S was a replication-incompetent adenovirus type 26 vector that expressed a prefusion-stabilized SARS-CoV-2 spike protein derived from the original Wuhan strain. The investigation overall reported the following: Higher spike-specific TCR breadth was observed in Ad26.COV2.S recipients than in placebo recipients (P = 0.0014). The authors noted that the TCR breadth and depth analyses may have underestimated total T cell responses. Vaccine and placebo recipients had similar non-spike TCR breadth, a finding consistent with the vaccine containing only spike. The study was not powered to compare responses between vaccine doses or regimens. After vaccination, substantial breadth of spike-specific CD8+ and CD4+ T cell responses was reported.

The sequence joins TRBV18 to TRBJ1-5; the D gene remains uncertain. Here the sequenced sample was peripheral blood, taken in a trial of Ad26.COV2.S vaccine versus placebo. This clonotype was obtained from a person between 18 and 59 years old who received the Ad26.COV2.S COVID-19 vaccine or a placebo. Here is the DNA: TGTGCCAGCTCACCAGGGAGCAATCAGCCCCAGCATTTT. Translated, it reads CASSPGSNQPQHF.